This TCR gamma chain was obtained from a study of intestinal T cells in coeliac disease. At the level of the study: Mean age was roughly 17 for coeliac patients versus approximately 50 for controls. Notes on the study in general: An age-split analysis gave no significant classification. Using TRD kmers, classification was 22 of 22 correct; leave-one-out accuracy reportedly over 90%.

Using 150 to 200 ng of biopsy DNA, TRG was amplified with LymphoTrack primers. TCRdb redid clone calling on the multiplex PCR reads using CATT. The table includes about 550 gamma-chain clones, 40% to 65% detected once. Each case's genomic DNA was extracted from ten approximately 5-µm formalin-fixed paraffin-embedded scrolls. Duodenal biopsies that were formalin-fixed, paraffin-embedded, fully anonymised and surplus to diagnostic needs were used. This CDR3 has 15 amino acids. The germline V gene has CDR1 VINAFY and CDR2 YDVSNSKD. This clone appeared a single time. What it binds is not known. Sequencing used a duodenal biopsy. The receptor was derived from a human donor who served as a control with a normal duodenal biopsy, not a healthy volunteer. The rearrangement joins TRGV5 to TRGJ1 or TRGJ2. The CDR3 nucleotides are TGTGCTCTACGTGGACAGGTTCTGGGTTATTATAAGAAACTCTTT. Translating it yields CALRGQVLGYYKKLF.